Listed below are T cell receptor beta chains from one sample, sequenced in a study of blood T cells in healthy people across ages. One entry per CDR3 protein, called by TCRdb with MiXCR from the 5' RACE reads. This table has 750,000 to 1,000,000 distinct CDR3 sequences, 25% to 30% appearing once. These data also formed part of another study, on T cells of mothers and their children.

Sequenced sample: blood. These receptors were collected from a middle-aged woman in good health. The CDR3 runs from the conserved cysteine through the conserved F or W. A D gene is named only where the DNA matches it firmly. Clone size is not always given. Where it is, it says once, few, many or a class for expanded clones.

d_call	clone_size	v_call	j_call	cdr3_aa	cdr3_nt
.	few	TRBV4-3	TRBJ2-1	CASSQMEIGEQFF	TGCGCCAGCAGCCAGATGGAGATCGGTGAGCAGTTCTTC
.	.	TRBV12-3/TRBV12-4	TRBJ2-7	CASSLGRSSYNEQYF	TGTGCCAGCAGTTTAGGGAGAAGCTCCTACAATGAGCAGTACTTC
.	.	TRBV2	TRBJ2-2	CASSDPRGGSRYTGELFF	TGTGCCAGCAGTGATCCCAGGGGGGGCTCTAGGTACACCGGGGAGCTGTTTTTT
TRBD1	few	TRBV28	TRBJ1-2	CATTGGSFNGYTF	TGTGCCACAACAGGGGGCTCCTTTAATGGCTACACCTTC
.	.	TRBV6-5	TRBJ1-2	CASRAGSYGCTF	TGTGCCAGCCGGGCCGGCTCCTATGGCTGCACCTTC
.	many	TRBV7-3	TRBJ2-3	CASSLMGSDTQYF	TGTGCCAGCAGCTTAATGGGTTCTGATACGCAGTATTTT
.	.	TRBV28	TRBJ1-2	CASTTGVEGYTF	TGTGCCAGCACCACTGGGGTTGAAGGCTACACCTTC
.	.	TRBV28	TRBJ2-1	CASSSGHPSYEQFF	TGTGCCAGCAGTTCGGGACACCCCTCCTATGAGCAGTTCTTC
.	.	TRBV27	TRBJ1-1	CASSLGQRFGYTEAFF	TGTGCCAGCAGTTTAGGACAGAGGTTCGGATACACTGAAGCTTTCTTT
TRBD2	.	TRBV24-1	TRBJ2-7	CATGSPTSDEQYF	TGTGCCACCGGTTCCCCCACTAGCGATGAGCAGTACTTC
TRBD1	.	TRBV20-1	TRBJ2-1	CSAKGTADNEQFF	TGCAGTGCTAAAGGGACAGCGGATAATGAGCAGTTCTTC
.	many	TRBV4-1	TRBJ2-1	CASSQGAVLEQFF	TGCGCCAGCAGCCAAGGAGCCGTGTTGGAGCAGTTCTTC
TRBD2	.	TRBV28	TRBJ2-3	CTSSPQSLGGGSTDTQYF	TGTACCAGCAGCCCTCAAAGTCTCGGCGGGGGAAGCACAGATACGCAGTATTTT
.	.	TRBV5-1	TRBJ2-1	CASSLVGNKQFF	TGCGCCAGCAGCTTGGTGGGCAATAAGCAGTTCTTC
.	.	TRBV10-3	TRBJ1-1	CTISNPDSRGEAFF	TGTACCATCAGTAACCCGGACTCTCGCGGTGAAGCTTTCTTT
.	.	TRBV27	TRBJ2-7	CASSLVETVYEQYF	TGTGCCAGCAGTTTAGTCGAGACAGTCTACGAGCAGTACTTC
.	.	TRBV5-1	TRBJ1-6	CASSLQGGGNSPLHF	TGCGCCAGCAGCCTGCAGGGTGGAGGAAATTCACCCCTCCACTTT
TRBD1	many	TRBV7-2	TRBJ1-6	CASSFRGDRYNSPLHF	TGTGCCAGCAGCTTTCGGGGGGACAGATATAATTCACCCCTCCACTTT
.	many	TRBV12-3/TRBV12-4	TRBJ2-1	CASSLGLEVFEQFF	TGTGCCAGCAGTTTAGGGCTAGAGGTTTTTGAGCAGTTCTTC
TRBD1	few	TRBV28	TRBJ2-7	CASSRDRVSAYEQYF	TGTGCCAGCAGCCGGGACAGGGTATCAGCCTACGAGCAGTACTTC
TRBD2	.	TRBV29-1	TRBJ2-7	CSVELAGGYNEQYF	TGCAGCGTTGAACTAGCGGGGGGATACAATGAGCAGTACTTC
.	many	TRBV13	TRBJ2-5	CASSFYRGLETQYF	TGTGCCAGCAGCTTCTACAGGGGACTGGAGACCCAGTACTTC
.	few	TRBV5-6	TRBJ1-5	CASSPYRDNQPQHF	TGTGCCAGCAGCCCATACAGGGATAATCAGCCCCAGCATTTT
.	.	TRBV25-1	TRBJ1-1	CASMDTRPTTEAFF	TGTGCCAGCATGGACACGCGCCCAACCACTGAAGCTTTCTTT
TRBD2	many	TRBV7-9	TRBJ2-1	CASSPPLAGGLNEQFF	TGTGCCAGCAGTCCACCTCTAGCGGGGGGCCTCAATGAGCAGTTCTTC
TRBD1	many	TRBV29-1	TRBJ1-2	CSVRQGYGYTF	TGCAGCGTTAGACAGGGCTATGGCTACACCTTC
.	many	TRBV19	TRBJ1-4	CASSRTALTNEKLFF	TGTGCCAGTAGCCGGACAGCGTTGACTAATGAAAAACTGTTTTTT
TRBD2	.	TRBV2	TRBJ2-3	CASSVLAGGAPTQYF	TGTGCCAGCAGTGTACTAGCGGGGGGCGCTCCGACGCAGTATTTT
TRBD1	.	TRBV12-3/TRBV12-4	TRBJ2-3	CASSKQGASVTDTQYF	TGTGCCAGCAGCAAACAGGGGGCGTCCGTTACAGATACGCAGTATTTT
TRBD1	.	TRBV15	TRBJ1-2	CATSRDRAGGDGYTF	TGTGCCACCAGCAGAGACCGGGCAGGGGGCGATGGCTACACCTTC
.	.	TRBV3-1	TRBJ2-7	CASSQMTASYEQYF	TGTGCCAGCAGCCAAATGACAGCCTCCTACGAGCAGTACTTC
TRBD2	.	TRBV12-3/TRBV12-4	TRBJ2-5	CASSSWTSGGAGETQYF	TGTGCCAGCAGTTCCTGGACTAGCGGGGGGGCCGGGGAGACCCAGTACTTC
TRBD2	many	TRBV11-2	TRBJ2-7	CASSLVAGAPYEQYF	TGTGCCAGCAGCTTAGTAGCGGGGGCCCCCTACGAGCAGTACTTC
.	.	TRBV14	TRBJ1-1	CASSRLRTTNTEAFF	TGTGCCAGCAGCCGCCTCAGGACAACGAACACTGAAGCTTTCTTT
.	many	TRBV11-2	TRBJ2-1	CASSIRPPRTLSEYNEQFF	TGTGCCAGCAGCATTAGGCCTCCCAGGACTCTATCCGAATACAATGAGCAGTTCTTC